The present TCR beta chain was sequenced within a study of a mutant IDH1 vaccine in newly diagnosed glioma. Across the whole study: Antecedent treatment encompassed radiotherapy, temozolomide, or their combination; the majority received both. Study-wide results and limits: Most patients, 90% to 95%, showed vaccine-induced immune responses.

Remarks on this clone: Its specificity is unknown.

Only in-frame clones appear in the TCRdb table, and some are missing; sequencing was by immunoSEQ multiplex PCR. The data show 65,000 to 70,000 clones, with approximately 86% seen just once and under 3.5% held by the top ten. Time point reported: baseline, week 1 (first vaccination visit). Stated treatment: pre-vaccination baseline after standard-of-care therapy. Every donor had a new WHO grade 3 or 4 astrocytoma that was IDH1-mutant, with loss of nuclear ATRX. The CDR3 is made up of 13 amino acids. CDR1 is KGHSY and CDR2 is FQNENV in the germline V gene. V gave up 4 bases and J gave up 9 bases, with 13 bases separating them.

The sequencing here drew on PBMCs, taken from a glioma patient treated with radiotherapy, temozolomide or both. This clonotype was obtained from a man aged 25-45 years with glioma. The V gene is TRBV16, the J gene TRBJ1-5, with D perhaps matching TRBD1 (5 bases). CDR3 nucleotides: TGTGCCAGCAGCCCTCAGGGAGGTGGGCCCCAGCATTTT. Encoded protein: CASSPQGGGPQHF.